The 28 T cell receptor beta chains given below trace back to one sample, sequenced in a study of T cells in Graves' hyperthyroidism and ophthalmopathy (dated by TCRdb to the late 2010s). Library method: multiplex PCR. TCRdb shows the sequencer as Illumina HiSeq 2000. The TCR beta CDR3 regions were amplified from the RNA transcripts. The TCR CDR3 was subjected to a first round of RT-PCR using the HTBI primer set and the Qiagen OneStep RT-PCR kit. TCRdb redid the processing of the public reads, applying fastp at Q25 and MiXCR, and retained in-frame beta chains. Rows are unified per CDR3 protein, each entry keeping the most common DNA and genes. The sample table holds 350,000 to 400,000 distinct CDR3 sequences, of which 15% were seen once. The top ten clonotypes cover 32% of the sample. Sequencing was done on a sample of blood. These receptors originate from a woman under 40 with Graves' hyperthyroidism.

A few counts support this clonotype. This chain uses TRBV20-1 with TRBJ1-2, with TRBD1 identical over 11 bases. This CDR3 has 16 amino acids. Germline V CDR1 and CDR2: DFQATT, SNEGSKA (reference sequence). The V and J ends lost 7 bases and 4 bases, in that order; junction bases with no gene match: 14. The CDR3 is CSVPTPGQGAGYGYTF. The CDR3 DNA sequence: TGCAGTGTACCGACTCCCGGACAGGGGGCGGGCTATGGCTACACCTTC.

This clonotype came up many times. The chain combines TRBV5-1 with TRBJ1-2; D might be TRBD1 (6 bases). This CDR3 is built from 15 residues. The V gene's germline CDR1 is SGHRS and CDR2 YFSETQ. V was trimmed by 1 base and J by 4 bases, leaving 14 bases between them. The CDR3 here is CASSLSLGASYGYTF. CDR3 sequence (DNA): TGCGCCAGCAGCTTGTCTCTGGGGGCAAGCTATGGCTACACCTTC.

This clonotype was recorded a few times. J is TRBJ2-7 and V is TRBV5-5, with D hard to call. V lost 1 base to trimming and J lost 2 bases, with 13 bases between them. The CDR3 covers 15 residues. Germline V gives CDR1 SGHKS, CDR2 YYEKEE (reference sequence). The CDR3 DNA sequence: TGTGCCAGCAGCTTGAGGGCCTCCACCCCCTACGAGCAGTACTTC. Encoded protein: CASSLRASTPYEQYF.

The sample holds many counts of this clonotype. The chain combines TRBV9 with TRBJ2-7; either TRBD1 or TRBD2 may supply D (5 bases each). Germline V CDR1 and CDR2: SGDLS, YYNGEE. The CDR3 consists of 19 residues. V was trimmed by 6 bases and J by 0 bases, leaving 28 bases between them. The CDR3: CASILSPVVGTESSYEQYF. The CDR3 DNA is TGTGCCAGCATTCTATCCCCCGTCGTAGGGACGGAGAGCTCCTACGAGCAGTACTTC.

Details on this clonotype: It may be a read error: a sequence one base away is much more abundant. This chain connects TRBV7-8 to TRBJ2-3, with D unresolved. CDR1 and CDR2 from the germline V gene are SGHVS and FQNEAQ. V was clipped by 11 bases and J by 6 bases, with 12 bases between them. The CDR3 runs to 11 residues. The CDR3 spells CAGNPRDTQYF. In DNA, the CDR3 is TGTGCCGGCAACCCACGCGATACGCAGTATTTT.

The V gene is TRBV7-2, the J gene TRBJ2-1; 8 nucleotides line up with TRBD2. Germline CDR1 is SGHTA and CDR2 is FQGNSA. The CDR3 loop spans 15 amino acids. The ends lost 5 bases at V and 7 bases at J; junction bases unmatched: 10. The CDR3 DNA reads as TGTGCCAGCAGCGCCTTAGCGGGATCAATGAATGAGCAGTTCTTC. This encodes CASSALAGSMNEQFF. Using reference TRBV7-2 and TRBJ2-1 for the parts outside the CDR3, the full variable domain is GAGVSQSPSNKVTEKGKDVELRCDPISGHTALYWYRQSLGQGLEFLIYFQGNSAPDKSGLPSDRFSAERTGGSVSTLTIQRTQQEDSAVYLCASSALAGSMNEQFFGPGTRLTVL.

This clonotype has ten or more counts. V usage is TRBV6-1 and J usage is TRBJ1-2; 7 bases map to TRBD1. Trimming at V came to 2 bases and at J to 4 bases, leaving 4 bases not matched to a gene. The CDR3 loop spans 14 amino acids. CDR1 and CDR2 from the germline V gene are MNHNS and SASEGT. This CDR3 reads CASSERQGTYGYTF. As DNA, the CDR3 is TGTGCCAGCAGTGAACGACAGGGCACCTATGGCTACACCTTC.

The V and J genes are TRBV3-1 and TRBJ2-7; a possible D gene is TRBD2 (7 bases). Germline CDR1 reads LGHDT; CDR2 reads YNNKEL (reference sequence). Trimming removed 11 bases from V and 4 bases from J, with 21 bases in between. The CDR3 consists of 14 residues. The CDR3 DNA reads TGTGCCTCCCGGGGGGCTAGCTGGAGTTACGAGCAGTACTTC. It encodes CASRGASWSYEQYF.

V and J are TRBV28 and TRBJ1-4; D is unclear. Germline values: CDR1 MDHEN, CDR2 SYDVKM. The length of the CDR3 is 13 residues. Trimming took off 5 bases at V and 6 bases at J, with 10 bases between the two ends. CDR3 in amino acids: CASSTTGHEKLFF. The CDR3, as DNA: TGTGCCAGCAGTACGACCGGCCATGAAAAACTGTTTTTT.

This clonotype was recorded many times. V and J are TRBV29-1 and TRBJ2-3; D is ambiguous. Per the germline V gene, CDR1 is SQVTM and CDR2 is ANQGSEA. Trimming took 5 bases from V and 4 from J, leaving 13 bases between them. The CDR3 covers 13 residues. The CDR3 spells CSVQRAEADTQYF. DNA of the CDR3: TGCAGCGTTCAAAGGGCCGAGGCAGATACGCAGTATTTT.

This clonotype came up a few times. This chain uses TRBV7-3 with TRBJ2-1, with a weak D call TRBD1 (5 bases). The CDR3 covers 16 residues. CDR1 and CDR2 from the germline V gene are SGHTA and FQGTGA. The germline V and J ends were trimmed by 3 bases and 4 bases, with 16 bases remaining between them. The CDR3, as DNA: TGTGCCAGCAGCTTTCAAGGTCCAGGGTCGTACAATGAGCAGTTCTTC. Amino acid sequence: CASSFQGPGSYNEQFF.

This clonotype was picked up a small number of times. The V and J genes are TRBV30 and TRBJ2-5, with D possibly called TRBD1 or TRBD2 (6 bases each). Per the germline V gene, CDR1 is GTSNPN and CDR2 is SVGIG (reference sequence). The ends were cut back, 4 bases at V and 9 bases at J, with 15 bases in the middle. This CDR3 has 12 residues. CDR3 in amino acids: CAWTSHREAQYF. Here the CDR3 DNA reads TGTGCCTGGACCTCCCACAGGGAGGCCCAGTACTTC.

This clonotype has a count of ten or more. This sequence joins TRBV2 and TRBJ1-5; D is ambiguous. The germline V gene has CDR1 SNHLY and CDR2 FYNNEI. V was shortened by 5 bases and J by 4 bases, with 12 bases between the two germline ends. The CDR3 sequence is 14 residues long. This CDR3 reads CASSSRQLNQPQHF. Here the CDR3 DNA reads TGTGCCAGCAGTAGTCGCCAGCTAAATCAGCCCCAGCATTTT.

In this sample, this clonotype turned up a few times. V usage is TRBV30 and J usage is TRBJ1-3, with D perhaps matching TRBD1 (5 bases). V lost 1 base, J lost 3 bases, and 7 bases lay in between. The CDR3 is made up of 13 amino acids. Germline loops: CDR1 GTSNPN, CDR2 SVGIG (reference sequence). The CDR3 nucleotides read TGTGCCTGGAGTGGACAGATTGGAAACACCATATATTTT. It encodes CAWSGQIGNTIYF.

Comment on this clonotype: A much larger clone is a single base away; this may be a read error. The V gene is TRBV5-1, the J gene TRBJ2-3, with no clear D. The end of the DNA is better explained by TRBJ1-5, so the J call may be wrong. This CDR3 spans 15 amino acids. Germline-derived CDR1 and CDR2 are SGHRS and YFSETQ. DNA for the CDR3: TGCGCCACCAGCCGACTAGCGGGAGTCACAGATACGCAGCATTTT. Translation: CATSRLAGVTDTQHF.

This clonotype was observed many times. The chain links TRBV10-3 to TRBJ2-7; D ambiguous. V was clipped by 4 bases and J by 2 bases, with 12 bases between them. CDR3 size: 14 residues. Per germline, CDR1 ENHRY and CDR2 SYGVKD. The CDR3 region has the DNA TGTGCCATCAGTGGATCGTCGACGCCCTACGAGCAGTACTTC. Translating gives CAISGSSTPYEQYF.

This clonotype was detected many times. This chain links TRBV20-1 with TRBJ1-5; the D is unclear. Trimming shortened V by 4 bases and J by 0 bases, and 13 bases separated the two germline ends. The CDR3 covers 15 residues. Germline V lookup: CDR1 DFQATT, CDR2 SNEGSKA (reference sequence). In DNA form, the CDR3 reads TGCAGTGCTACCTCCGTTATGCATAGCAATCAGCCCCAGCATTTT. This encodes CSATSVMHSNQPQHF.

The rearrangement joins TRBV5-1 to TRBJ2-7; 10 nucleotides match TRBD2. The CDR3 is made up of 15 amino acids. Unmatched junction bases numbered 3, after V lost 0 bases and J lost 3 bases. CDR1 is SGHRS, CDR2 YFSETQ, per germline. CDR3: CASSLALAGVYEQYF. The CDR3 DNA follows: TGCGCCAGCAGCTTGGCTCTAGCGGGAGTCTACGAGCAGTACTTC.

This clonotype was detected many times. The chain employs TRBV6-2 or TRBV6-3 and TRBJ2-7; a weak D match, TRBD1 (5 bases). This CDR3 region has 14 residues. V shed 2 bases and J shed 2 bases, with 10 bases lying between them. From germline, CDR1 is MNHEY and CDR2 SVGEGT. The chain's CDR3 is CASSYDSGPYEQYF. CDR3 sequence (DNA): TGTGCCAGCAGTTACGACAGTGGGCCCTACGAGCAGTACTTC.

Only a few counts were recorded for this clonotype. This chain links TRBV20-1 with TRBJ2-3, with D unresolved. Germline lookup yields CDR1 DFQATT and CDR2 SNEGSKA (reference sequence). The CDR3 is made up of 15 amino acids. V lost 4 bases and J 5 bases, leaving 19 bases between the germline ends. This CDR3 reads CSATPPPPWEDTQYF. The CDR3 nucleotides are TGCAGTGCTACGCCCCCCCCTCCATGGGAAGATACGCAGTATTTT.

The rearrangement links TRBV7-2 to TRBJ2-7; 10 bases agree with TRBD2. CDR3 size: 15 residues. V trimming: 5 bases; J trimming: 7 bases; junction bases outside the gene matches: 11. Germline lookup yields CDR1 SGHTA and CDR2 FQGNSA. The CDR3 bases are TGTGCCAGCAGCCCTCAGCTAGCGGGAGCAGGAGAGCAGTACTTC. Protein sequence: CASSPQLAGAGEQYF.

The table lists this clonotype with many counts. The J gene is TRBJ2-5, the V gene TRBV5-1; the D gene is possibly TRBD1 (6 bases). The CDR3 extends over 14 amino acids. Germline V lookup: CDR1 SGHRS, CDR2 YFSETQ. Trimming took 2 bases from V and 5 from J, leaving 13 bases between them. As DNA, the CDR3 is TGCGCCAGCAGCTTAGACTCTAGGGGGGAGACCCAGTACTTC. It yields the protein CASSLDSRGETQYF.

The chain uses TRBV30 and TRBJ1-2; no clear D gene. The germline V gene has CDR1 GTSNPN and CDR2 SVGIG (reference sequence). The V end lost 1 base, the J end lost 3 bases, and 9 bases lay between the germline ends. The CDR3 is 13 amino acids. DNA for the CDR3: TGTGCCTGGAGTGGTGGCCTAGACTATGGCTACACCTTC. Its translation is CAWSGGLDYGYTF.

This clonotype has just a few counts. CDR3 nucleotides: TGTGCCAGCAGTCCCTTCGCCCCTTTTAAGCTGTTTTTT. Residues: CASSPFAPFKLFF. This chain uses TRBV12-3 or TRBV12-4 with TRBJ2-2; unclear D gene. The CDR3 loop spans 13 amino acids. The ends were cut back, 5 bases at V and 12 bases at J, with 16 bases in the middle.

In its sample, this clonotype was seen many times. The V gene is TRBV28, the J gene TRBJ2-7; 8 bases fit TRBD2. This CDR3 is built from 14 residues. V was pared by 6 bases and J by 2 bases, with 6 bases of the junction left unmatched. In germline, CDR1 is MDHEN, CDR2 SYDVKM. CDR3 sequence: CASRSGGGTYEQYF. Here the CDR3 DNA reads TGTGCCAGCAGGTCCGGGGGGGGGACCTACGAGCAGTACTTC. The full variable domain, in which reference TRBV28 and TRBJ2-7 provide the parts outside the CDR3, is DVKVTQSSRYLVKRTGEKVFLECVQDMDHENMFWYRQDPGLGLRLIYFSYDVKMKEKGDIPEGYSVSREKKERFSLILESASTNQTSMYLCASRSGGGTYEQYFGPGTRLTVT.

The rearrangement joins TRBV4-1 to TRBJ2-3; TRBD2 matches at 8 bases. V trimming: 5 bases; J trimming: 0 bases; junction bases outside the gene matches: 7. This CDR3 comprises 16 residues. Germline CDR1 and CDR2: MGHRA and YSYEKL. Here the CDR3 DNA reads TGCGCCAGCAGCTTTGGACTAGCAGGAAGCACAGATACGCAGTATTTT. Its protein product is CASSFGLAGSTDTQYF.

The CDR3 is CASSHTGGAGTEAFF. For the CDR3, the DNA is TGTGCCAGCAGCCATACAGGGGGCGCAGGGACTGAAGCTTTCTTT. V gene TRBV4-2 combines with J gene TRBJ1-1, with 9 bases fitting TRBD1. From germline, CDR1 is LGHNA and CDR2 YNFKEQ. CDR3 length: 15 residues. Trimming cost V 3 bases and J 5 bases; bases outside gene matches: 7.

The gene calls are TRBV20-1 and TRBJ2-2; 7 nucleotides align to TRBD1. After removal of 2 bases from V and 5 bases from J, the junction contained 2 bases not matched to a gene. CDR3 size: 13 residues. Germline CDR1 and CDR2: DFQATT and SNEGSKA (reference sequence). The CDR3 loop reads CSARHRGTGELFF. The CDR3 region has the DNA TGCAGTGCTAGACACAGGGGAACCGGGGAGCTGTTTTTT.